This TCR beta chain came from a study of blood T cell repertoires in COVID-19. Across the study: From T cells, B-cell-depleted T cells, or PBMCs came the material, which was cDNA or gDNA.

Generated by immunoSEQ multiplex PCR, the TCRdb table keeps only in-frame clones and is missing some. The table has 46,000 or so clones, roughly nine tenths seen once. CDR3 length: 14 residues. V was pared by 1 base and J by 5 bases, with 11 bases between. CDR1 is SGHVS and CDR2 is FQNEAQ in the germline V gene. The rearrangement uses TRBV7-8 and TRBJ1-2, with D unresolved. The specimen was peripheral blood. The sequence was collected from a man aged 60 to 75 with active or convalescent COVID-19. The CDR3, as DNA: TGTGCCAGCAGCTTAGGCGGGAGGCTATATGGCTACACCTTC. Protein product: CASSLGGRLYGYTF.